This T cell receptor (beta chain) comes out of a study of blood T cell repertoires in COVID-19. Study-wide background: Sample material is recorded as cDNA or gDNA derived from T cells, B-cell-depleted T cells, or PBMCs.

Germline V CDR1 and CDR2: LNHNV, YYDKDF (reference sequence). This CDR3 contains 17 residues. V lost 8 bases, J lost 6 bases, and 15 bases stayed unmatched. Profiling relied on immunoSEQ multiplex PCR, and the TCRdb table lists in-frame clones only, not all of them. In the table there are tens of thousands of clones, 80% to 90% of which are singletons. The chain is built from TRBV15 and TRBJ2-1; 11 bases line up with TRBD2. The receptor was derived from a man over 45 with active or convalescent COVID-19. Sequencing was done on a sample of peripheral blood. The CDR3 region has the DNA TGTGCCACCGCGGCACTAGCGGGGGCCGCCGCACGCAATGAGCAGTTCTTC. Its protein is CATAALAGAAARNEQFF.